What follows describes a single T cell receptor beta chain. The data derive from a study of blood T cell repertoires in COVID-19. This CDR3 region has 13 residues. The germline V gene encodes CDR1 SGHTA and CDR2 FQGNSA. The V gene lost 5 bases and the J gene lost 7 bases, with 11 bases spanning the gap. Assay: immunoSEQ multiplex PCR; the TCRdb copy retains only in-frame clones and omits some. The table lists around 120,000 clones, 75% to 90% of them singletons, with about 2.5% in the top ten. Sequenced: PBMCs or T cells enriched from blood (not recorded which). The sequence derives from a woman in her fifties or sixties who had recovered from COVID-19. The chain recombines TRBV7-2 with TRBJ2-2, with D perhaps matching TRBD2 (5 bases). The CDR3 nucleotides are TGTGCCAGCAGCAATCGACTAAGCGGGGAGCTGTTTTTT. It codes for CASSNRLSGELFF.